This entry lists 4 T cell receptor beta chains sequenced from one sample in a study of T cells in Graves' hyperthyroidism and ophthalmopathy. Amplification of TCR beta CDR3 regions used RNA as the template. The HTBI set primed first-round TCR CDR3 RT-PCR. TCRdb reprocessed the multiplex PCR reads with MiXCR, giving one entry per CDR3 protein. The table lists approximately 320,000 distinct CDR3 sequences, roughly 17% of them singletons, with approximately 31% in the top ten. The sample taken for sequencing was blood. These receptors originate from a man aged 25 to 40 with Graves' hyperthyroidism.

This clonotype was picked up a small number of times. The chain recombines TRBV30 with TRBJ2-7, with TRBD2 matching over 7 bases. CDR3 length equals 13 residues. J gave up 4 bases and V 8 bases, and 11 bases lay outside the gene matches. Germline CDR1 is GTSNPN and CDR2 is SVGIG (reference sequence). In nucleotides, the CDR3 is TGTGCCCGACGGGGCGGGGGAAGTTACGAGCAGTACTTC. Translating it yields CARRGGGSYEQYF. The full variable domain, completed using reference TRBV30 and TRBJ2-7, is SQTIHQWPATLVQPVGSPLSLECTVEGTSNPNLYWYRQAAGRGLQLLFYSVGIGQISSEVPQNLSASRPQDRQFILSSKKLLLSDSGFYLCARRGGGSYEQYFGPGTRLTVT.

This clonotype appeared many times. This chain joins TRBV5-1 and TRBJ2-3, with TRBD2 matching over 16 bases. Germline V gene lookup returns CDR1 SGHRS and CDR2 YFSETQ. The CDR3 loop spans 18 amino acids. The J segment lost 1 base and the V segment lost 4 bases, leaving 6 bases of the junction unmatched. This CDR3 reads CASSRGLAGGLGTDTQYF. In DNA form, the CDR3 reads TGCGCCAGCAGCCGGGGACTAGCGGGAGGGCTAGGCACAGATACGCAGTATTTT.

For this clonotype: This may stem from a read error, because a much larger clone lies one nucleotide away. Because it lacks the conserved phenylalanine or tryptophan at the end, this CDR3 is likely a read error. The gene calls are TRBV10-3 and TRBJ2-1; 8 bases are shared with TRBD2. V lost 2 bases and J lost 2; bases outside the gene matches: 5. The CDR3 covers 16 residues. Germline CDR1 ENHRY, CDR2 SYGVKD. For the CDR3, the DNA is TGTGCCATCAGTGAGAGGACGGGGGGGACCTACAATGAGCAGTTCTCC. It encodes CAISERTGGTYNEQFS.

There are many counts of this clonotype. The CDR3 loop reads CATSEVGRDYTDTQYF. The CDR3 nucleotides are TGTGCCACCAGTGAAGTCGGACGGGACTACACAGATACGCAGTATTTT. The chain joins TRBV24-1 to TRBJ2-3; TRBD2 matches at 7 bases. Germline values: CDR1 KGHDR, CDR2 SFDVKD. V was pared by 4 bases and J by 2 bases, with 8 bases of the junction left unmatched. This CDR3 has 16 residues.